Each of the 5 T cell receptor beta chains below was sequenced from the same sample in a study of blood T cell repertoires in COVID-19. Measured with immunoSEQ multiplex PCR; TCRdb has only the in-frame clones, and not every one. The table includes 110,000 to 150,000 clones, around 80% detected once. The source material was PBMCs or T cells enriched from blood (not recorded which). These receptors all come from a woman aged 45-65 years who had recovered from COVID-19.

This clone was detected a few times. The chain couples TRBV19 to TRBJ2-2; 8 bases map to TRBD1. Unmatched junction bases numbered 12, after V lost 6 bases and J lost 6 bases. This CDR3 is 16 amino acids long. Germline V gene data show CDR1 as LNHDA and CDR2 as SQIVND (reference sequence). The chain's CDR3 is CASRPGQGLIAGELFF. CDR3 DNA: TGTGCCAGTAGACCCGGACAGGGCTTAATTGCCGGGGAGCTGTTTTTT. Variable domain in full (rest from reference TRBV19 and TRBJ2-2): DGGITQSPKYLFRKEGQNVTLSCEQNLNHDAMYWYRQDPGQGLRLIYYSQIVNDFQKGDIAEGYSVSREKKESFPLTVTSAQKNPTAFYLCASRPGQGLIAGELFFGEGSRLTVL.

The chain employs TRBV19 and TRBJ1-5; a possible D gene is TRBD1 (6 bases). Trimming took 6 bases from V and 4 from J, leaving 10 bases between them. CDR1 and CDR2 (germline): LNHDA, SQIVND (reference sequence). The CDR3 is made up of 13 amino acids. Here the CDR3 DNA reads TGTGCCAGTAGCGGACAGACTAATCAGCCCCAGCATTTT. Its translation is CASSGQTNQPQHF.

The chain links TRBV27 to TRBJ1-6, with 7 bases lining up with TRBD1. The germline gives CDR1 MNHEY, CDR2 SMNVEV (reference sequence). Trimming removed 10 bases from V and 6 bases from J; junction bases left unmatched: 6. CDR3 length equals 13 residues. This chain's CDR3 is CATRQGGNSPLHF. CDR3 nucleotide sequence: TGTGCCACCCGACAGGGAGGTAATTCACCCCTCCACTTT.

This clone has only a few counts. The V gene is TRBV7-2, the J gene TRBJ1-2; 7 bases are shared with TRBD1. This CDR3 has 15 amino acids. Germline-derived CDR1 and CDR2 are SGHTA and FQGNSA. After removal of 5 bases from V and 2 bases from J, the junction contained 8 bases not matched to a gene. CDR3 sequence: CASSGSGGPNYGYTF. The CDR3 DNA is TGTGCCAGCAGCGGATCAGGGGGTCCCAACTATGGCTACACCTTC.

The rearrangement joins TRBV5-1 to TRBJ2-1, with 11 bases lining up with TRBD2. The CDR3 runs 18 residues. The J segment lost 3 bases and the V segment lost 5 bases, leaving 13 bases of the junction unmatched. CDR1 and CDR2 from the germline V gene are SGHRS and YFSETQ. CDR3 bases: TGCGCCAGCAGTCGGGGACTAGCGGATTCGATTCACTACAATGAGCAGTTCTTC. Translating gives CASSRGLADSIHYNEQFF. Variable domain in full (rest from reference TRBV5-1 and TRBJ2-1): KAGVTQTPRYLIKTRGQQVTLSCSPISGHRSVSWYQQTPGQGLQFLFEYFSETQRNKGNFPGRFSGRQFSNSRSEMNVSTLELGDSALYLCASSRGLADSIHYNEQFFGPGTRLTVL.